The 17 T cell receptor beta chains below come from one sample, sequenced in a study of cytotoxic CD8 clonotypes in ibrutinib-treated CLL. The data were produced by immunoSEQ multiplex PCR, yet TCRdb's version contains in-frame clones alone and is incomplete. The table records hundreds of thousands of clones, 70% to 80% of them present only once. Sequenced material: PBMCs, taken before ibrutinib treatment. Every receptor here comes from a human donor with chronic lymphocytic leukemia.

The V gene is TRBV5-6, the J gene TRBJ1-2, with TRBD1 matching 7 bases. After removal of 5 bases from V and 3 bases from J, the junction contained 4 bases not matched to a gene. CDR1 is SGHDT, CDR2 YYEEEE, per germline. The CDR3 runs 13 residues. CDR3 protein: CASRPTGDYGYTF. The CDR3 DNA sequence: TGTGCCAGCAGACCAACAGGGGACTATGGCTACACCTTC.

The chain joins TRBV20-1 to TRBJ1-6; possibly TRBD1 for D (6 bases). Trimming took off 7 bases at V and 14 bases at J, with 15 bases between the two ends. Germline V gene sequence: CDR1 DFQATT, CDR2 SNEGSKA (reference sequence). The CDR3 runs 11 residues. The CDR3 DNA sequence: TGCAGTGTTAAGGACAGAGGGGCCCTCCACTTT. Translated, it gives CSVKDRGALHF.

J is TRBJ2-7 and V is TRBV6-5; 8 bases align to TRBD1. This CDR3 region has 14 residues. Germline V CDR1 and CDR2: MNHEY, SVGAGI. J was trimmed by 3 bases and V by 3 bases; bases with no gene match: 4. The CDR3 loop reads CASSYAGTGYEQYF. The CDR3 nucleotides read TGTGCCAGCAGTTATGCCGGGACAGGCTACGAGCAGTACTTC.

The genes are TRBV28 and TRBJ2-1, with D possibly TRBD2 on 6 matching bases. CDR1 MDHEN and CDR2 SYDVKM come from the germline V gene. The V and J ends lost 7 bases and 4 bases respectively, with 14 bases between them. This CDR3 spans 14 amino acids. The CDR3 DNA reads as TGTGCCAGCACAGTGCCGGGGAGGTACAATGAGCAGTTCTTC. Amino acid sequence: CASTVPGRYNEQFF.

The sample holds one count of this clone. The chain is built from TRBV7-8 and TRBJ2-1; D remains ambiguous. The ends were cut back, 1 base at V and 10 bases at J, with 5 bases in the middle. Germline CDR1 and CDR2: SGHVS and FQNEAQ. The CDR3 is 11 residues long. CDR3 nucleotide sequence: TGTGCCAGCAGCTTAGTACGGGAGCAGTTCTTC. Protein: CASSLVREQFF.

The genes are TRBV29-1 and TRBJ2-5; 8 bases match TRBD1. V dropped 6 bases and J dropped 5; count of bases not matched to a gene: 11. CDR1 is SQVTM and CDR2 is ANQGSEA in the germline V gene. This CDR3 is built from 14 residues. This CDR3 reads CSVQPGGFVETQYF. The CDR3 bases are TGCAGCGTCCAGCCAGGGGGCTTTGTTGAGACCCAGTACTTC.

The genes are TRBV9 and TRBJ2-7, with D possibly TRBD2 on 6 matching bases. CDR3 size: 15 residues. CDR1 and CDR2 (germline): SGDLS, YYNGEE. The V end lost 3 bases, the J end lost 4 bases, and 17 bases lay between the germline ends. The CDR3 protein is CASSASGLAGYEQYF. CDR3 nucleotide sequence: TGTGCCAGCAGCGCCTCGGGACTCGCGGGTTACGAGCAGTACTTC.

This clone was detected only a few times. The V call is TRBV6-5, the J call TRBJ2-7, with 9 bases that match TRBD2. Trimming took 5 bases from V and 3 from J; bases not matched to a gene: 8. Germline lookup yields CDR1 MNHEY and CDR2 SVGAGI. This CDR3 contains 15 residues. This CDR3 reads CASSPSLAGNYEQYF. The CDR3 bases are TGTGCCAGCAGTCCTTCTCTAGCGGGGAACTACGAGCAGTACTTC.

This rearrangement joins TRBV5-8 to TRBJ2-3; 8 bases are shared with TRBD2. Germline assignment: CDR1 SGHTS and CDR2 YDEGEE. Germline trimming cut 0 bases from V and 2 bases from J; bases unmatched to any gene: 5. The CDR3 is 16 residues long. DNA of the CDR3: TGTGCCAGCAGCTTGGAGGGGCGGGAGGTCACAGATACGCAGTATTTT. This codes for CASSLEGREVTDTQYF.

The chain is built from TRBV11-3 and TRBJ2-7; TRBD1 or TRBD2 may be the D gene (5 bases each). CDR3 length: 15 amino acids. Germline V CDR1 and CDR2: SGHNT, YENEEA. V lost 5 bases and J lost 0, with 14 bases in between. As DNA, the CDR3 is TGTGCCAGCAGCGGGAGTGGGGCGAGCTCCTACGAGCAGTACTTC. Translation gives CASSGSGASSYEQYF. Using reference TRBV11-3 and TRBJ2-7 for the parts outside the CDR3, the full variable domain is EAGVVQSPRYKIIEKKQPVAFWCNPISGHNTLYWYLQNLGQGPELLIRYENEEAVDDSQLPKDRFSAERLKGVDSTLKIQPAELGDSAVYLCASSGSGASSYEQYFGPGTRLTVT.

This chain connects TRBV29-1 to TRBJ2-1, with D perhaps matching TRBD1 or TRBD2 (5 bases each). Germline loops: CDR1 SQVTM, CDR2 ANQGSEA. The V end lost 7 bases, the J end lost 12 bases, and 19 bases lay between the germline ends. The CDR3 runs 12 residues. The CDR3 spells CSGGNTNHGQFF. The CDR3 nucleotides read TGCAGCGGGGGGAACACCAATCACGGGCAGTTCTTC.

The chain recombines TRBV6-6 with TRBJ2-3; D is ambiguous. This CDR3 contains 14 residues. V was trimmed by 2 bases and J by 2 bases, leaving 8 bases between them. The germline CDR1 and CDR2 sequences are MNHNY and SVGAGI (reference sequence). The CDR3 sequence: CASSYAGHTDTQYF. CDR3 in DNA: TGTGCCAGCAGTTACGCCGGGCACACAGATACGCAGTATTTT.

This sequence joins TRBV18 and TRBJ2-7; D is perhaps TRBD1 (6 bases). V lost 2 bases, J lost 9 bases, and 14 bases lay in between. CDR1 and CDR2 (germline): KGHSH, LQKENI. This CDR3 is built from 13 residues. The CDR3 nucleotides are TGTGCCAGCTCACCAGTGGACACAGGGACGCAGTACTTC. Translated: CASSPVDTGTQYF. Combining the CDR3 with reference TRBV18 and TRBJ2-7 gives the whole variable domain NAGVMQNPRHLVRRRGQEARLRCSPMKGHSHVYWYRQLPEEGLKFMVYLQKENIIDESGMPKERFSAEFPKEGPSILRIQQVVRGDSAAYFCASSPVDTGTQYFGPGTRLTVT.

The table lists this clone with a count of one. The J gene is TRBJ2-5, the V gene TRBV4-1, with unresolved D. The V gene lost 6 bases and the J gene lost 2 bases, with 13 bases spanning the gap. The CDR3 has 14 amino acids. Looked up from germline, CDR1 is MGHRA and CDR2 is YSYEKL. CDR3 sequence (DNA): TGCGCCAGCAGGCCCGGCATGGGGCAAGAGACCCAGTACTTC. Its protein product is CASRPGMGQETQYF.

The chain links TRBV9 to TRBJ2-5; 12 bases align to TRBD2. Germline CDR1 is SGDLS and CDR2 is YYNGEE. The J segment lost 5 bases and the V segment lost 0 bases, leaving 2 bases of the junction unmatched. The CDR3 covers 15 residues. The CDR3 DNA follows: TGTGCCAGCAGCGTAGGACTAGCGGGAGTGGAGACCCAGTACTTC. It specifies CASSVGLAGVETQYF.

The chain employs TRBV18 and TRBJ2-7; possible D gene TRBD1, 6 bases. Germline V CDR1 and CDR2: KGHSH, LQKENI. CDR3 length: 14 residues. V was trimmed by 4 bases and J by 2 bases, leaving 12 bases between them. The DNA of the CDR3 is TGTGCCAGCTCACTGGAGGACAGTACCTACGAGCAGTACTTC. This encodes CASSLEDSTYEQYF. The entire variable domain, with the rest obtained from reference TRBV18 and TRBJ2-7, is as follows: NAGVMQNPRHLVRRRGQEARLRCSPMKGHSHVYWYRQLPEEGLKFMVYLQKENIIDESGMPKERFSAEFPKEGPSILRIQQVVRGDSAAYFCASSLEDSTYEQYFGPGTRLTVT.

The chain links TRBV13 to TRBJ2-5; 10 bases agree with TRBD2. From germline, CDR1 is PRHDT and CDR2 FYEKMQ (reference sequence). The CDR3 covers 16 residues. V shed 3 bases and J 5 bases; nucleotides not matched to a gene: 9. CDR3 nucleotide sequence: TGTGCCAGCAGCTTCCCAGCGGGAGGGCCGTGGGAGACCCAGTACTTC. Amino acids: CASSFPAGGPWETQYF. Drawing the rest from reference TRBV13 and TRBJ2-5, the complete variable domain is AAGVIQSPRHLIKEKRETATLKCYPIPRHDTVYWYQQGPGQDPQFLISFYEKMQSDKGSIPDRFSAQQFSDYHSELNMSSLELGDSALYFCASSFPAGGPWETQYFGPGTRLLVL.